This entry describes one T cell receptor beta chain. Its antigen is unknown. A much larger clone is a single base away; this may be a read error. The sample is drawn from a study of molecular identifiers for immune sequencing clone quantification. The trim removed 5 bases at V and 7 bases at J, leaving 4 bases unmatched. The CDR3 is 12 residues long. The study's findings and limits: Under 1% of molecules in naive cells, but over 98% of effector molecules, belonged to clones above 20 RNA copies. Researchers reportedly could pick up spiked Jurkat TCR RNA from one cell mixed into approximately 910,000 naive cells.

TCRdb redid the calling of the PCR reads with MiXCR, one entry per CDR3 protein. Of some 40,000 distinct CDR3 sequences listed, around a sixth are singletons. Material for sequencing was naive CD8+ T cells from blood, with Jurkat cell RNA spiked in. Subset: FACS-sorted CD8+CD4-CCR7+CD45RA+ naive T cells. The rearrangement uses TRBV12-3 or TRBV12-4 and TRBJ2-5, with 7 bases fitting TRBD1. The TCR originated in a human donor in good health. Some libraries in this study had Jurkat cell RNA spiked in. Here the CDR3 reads CASSPYRGTQYF. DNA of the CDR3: TGTGCCAGCAGTCCTTACAGGGGGACCCAGTACTTC.